The 2 T cell receptor beta chains below come from one sample, sequenced in a study of T cell responses to AZD1222 COVID-19 vaccine. The table came from immunoSEQ multiplex PCR; TCRdb's copy has only in-frame clones and leaves some out. The sample lists about 150,000 clones; about nine tenths were seen once. The source material was peripheral blood, sampled on day 0 of AZD1222 vaccination. Receptor source: an adult in good health.

In its sample, this clone was seen once. The chain recombines TRBV7-9 with TRBJ1-2; 7 positions match TRBD1. V lost 0 bases to trimming and J lost 4 bases; unmatched junction nucleotides: 5. This CDR3 is built from 15 residues. Germline CDR1 reads SEHNR; CDR2 reads FQNEAQ (reference sequence). The CDR3 DNA reads TGTGCCAGCAGCTTAGCGTCTGGGGACAGCTATGGCTACACCTTC. Protein product: CASSLASGDSYGYTF.

V and J are TRBV6-5 and TRBJ2-7, with 8 bases fitting TRBD1. The CDR3 length is 14 residues. CDR1 MNHEY and CDR2 SVGAGI come from the germline V gene. With V trimmed by 7 bases and J by 2 bases, 7 bases remained unmatched. CDR3 amino acids: CASTGGQLAYEQYF. Here the CDR3 DNA reads TGTGCCAGCACAGGGGGCCAGTTAGCCTACGAGCAGTACTTC.